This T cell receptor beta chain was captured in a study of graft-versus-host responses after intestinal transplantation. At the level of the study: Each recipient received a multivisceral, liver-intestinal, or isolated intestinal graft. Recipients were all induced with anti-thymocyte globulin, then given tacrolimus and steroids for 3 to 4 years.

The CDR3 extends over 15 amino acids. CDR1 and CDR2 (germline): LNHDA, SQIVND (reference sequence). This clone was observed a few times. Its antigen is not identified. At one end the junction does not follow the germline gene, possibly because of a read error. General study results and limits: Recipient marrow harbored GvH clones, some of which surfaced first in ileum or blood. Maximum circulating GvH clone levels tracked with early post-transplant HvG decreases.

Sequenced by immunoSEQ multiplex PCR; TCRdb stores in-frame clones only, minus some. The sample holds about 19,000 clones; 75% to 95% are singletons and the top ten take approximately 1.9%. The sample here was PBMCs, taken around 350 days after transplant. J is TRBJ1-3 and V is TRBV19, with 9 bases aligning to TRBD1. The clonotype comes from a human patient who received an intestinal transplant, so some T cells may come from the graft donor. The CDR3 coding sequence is TGTGCCAGTACCAATCGTCCGGGACAGGGCCTAATAAGGGATTTT. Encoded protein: CASTNRPGQGLIRDF.